The source of this T cell receptor beta chain is a study of OX40 agonist ivuxolimab in advanced cancers. Regarding the study as a whole: Fewer expanded clones were found on average in CD4+ than in CD8+ T cells. Determination of antigen specificity was not performed for the expanded peripheral T cells.

Method: immunoSEQ multiplex PCR; TCRdb's copy keeps in-frame clones and lacks some. This repertoire shows 90,000 to 100,000 clones, approximately 85% found once; its top ten account for 3.5% to 4%. Comments on this clone: The target antigen is unknown.

Per germline, CDR1 SGHRS and CDR2 YFSETQ. The CDR3 contains 14 residues. Trimming stripped 0 bases from V and 6 bases from J, with 11 bases between. The sample was CD4+ or CD8+ T cells sorted from blood, taken in a trial of the OX40 agonist ivuxolimab. This rearrangement joins TRBV5-1 to TRBJ2-3; no definite D call. The sequence derives from an adult with an advanced solid tumor such as melanoma, head and neck, liver or kidney cancer. The CDR3 nucleotides are TGCGCCAGCAGCTTGGTTCTCGGCTCGGATACGCAGTATTTT. This sequence encodes CASSLVLGSDTQYF.